A single TCR beta chain is shown here with its context. Unmatched junction bases numbered 9, after V lost 5 bases and J lost 2 bases. There are 18 residues in the CDR3. Germline loops: CDR1 LNHDA, CDR2 SQIVND (reference sequence). The data belong to a study of T cell responses to AZD1222 COVID-19 vaccine. Generated by immunoSEQ multiplex PCR, the TCRdb table keeps only in-frame clones and is missing some. The sample has more than 95,000 clones; 85% to 90% are singletons. This specimen consisted of peripheral blood, obtained on day 0 of AZD1222 vaccination. The sequence was collected from an adult in good health. The V call is TRBV19, the J call TRBJ1-6; TRBD1 matches 10 bases. The CDR3 is CASSRQGADFTYNSPLHF. DNA of the CDR3: TGTGCCAGTAGTCGACAGGGGGCGGATTTCACCTATAATTCACCCCTCCACTTT.